The rows below give T cell receptor beta chains drawn from one sample of a study of cytomegalovirus exposure and HLA in healthy donors. The repertoire was sequenced with immunoSEQ multiplex PCR; TCRdb's copy has only in-frame clones and lacks some. The data show over 60,000 clones, more than 95% seen once. The specimen was PBMCs. Source of these receptors: a man aged 18 to 30 in good health and CMV-seronegative. Each CDR3 is given with its conserved first and last residue. Fields, in order: D gene, clone size, J gene, V gene, CDR3 DNA, CDR3 protein. The D gene is left open where the match is weak. Only some rows state a clone size, as once, few, many or a class for expanded clones.

D gene: NA
clone size: once
J gene: TRBJ2-1
V gene: TRBV7-8
CDR3 DNA: TGTGCCAGCAGCCAGACTAGACTAGGCGCTGAGCAGTTCTTC
CDR3 protein: CASSQTRLGAEQFF

D gene: NA
clone size: NA
J gene: TRBJ1-4
V gene: TRBV6-6
CDR3 DNA: TGTGCCAGCAGTTACCGGGGGACTGATGAAAAACTGTTTTTT
CDR3 protein: CASSYRGTDEKLFF

D gene: NA
clone size: once
J gene: TRBJ2-3
V gene: TRBV9
CDR3 DNA: TGTGCCAGTACCGCGGAGGGAGGCACAGATACGCAGTATTTT
CDR3 protein: CASTAEGGTDTQYF

D gene: NA
clone size: once
J gene: TRBJ1-1
V gene: TRBV18
CDR3 DNA: TGTGCCAGCTCACCATGGCCCGCCAAGGACATGAACACTGAAGCTTTCTTT
CDR3 protein: CASSPWPAKDMNTEAFF

D gene: TRBD1
clone size: NA
J gene: TRBJ2-7
V gene: TRBV18
CDR3 DNA: TGTGCCAGCTCACCAAAGGGACAGGTCGGCGAGCAGTACTTC
CDR3 protein: CASSPKGQVGEQYF

D gene: NA
clone size: once
J gene: TRBJ2-7
V gene: TRBV6-5
CDR3 DNA: TGTGCCAGCACTCGGGGTTTCTCGGTCTACGAGCAGTACTTC
CDR3 protein: CASTRGFSVYEQYF

D gene: NA
clone size: NA
J gene: TRBJ2-3
V gene: TRBV18
CDR3 DNA: TGTGCCAGCTCACTTCAAGATACGCAGTATTTT
CDR3 protein: CASSLQDTQYF

D gene: NA
clone size: NA
J gene: TRBJ2-3
V gene: TRBV6-5
CDR3 DNA: TGTGCCAGCAGGGGGGGTTCTAGCACAGATACGCAGTATTTT
CDR3 protein: CASRGGSSTDTQYF

D gene: TRBD1
clone size: NA
J gene: TRBJ1-1
V gene: TRBV29-1
CDR3 DNA: TGCAGCGTTGGAAGGGGGACAGGTGGGACTGAAGCTTTCTTT
CDR3 protein: CSVGRGTGGTEAFF

D gene: TRBD1
clone size: NA
J gene: TRBJ2-2
V gene: TRBV19
CDR3 DNA: TGTGCCAGTAGATTTTTTCTCGGGACAGGGAAGACCGGGGAGCTGTTTTTT
CDR3 protein: CASRFFLGTGKTGELFF

D gene: NA
clone size: NA
J gene: TRBJ1-2
V gene: TRBV28
CDR3 DNA: TGTGCCAGCAGTTTAGGTGGCGGAGCTAACTATGGCTACACCTTC
CDR3 protein: CASSLGGGANYGYTF

D gene: NA
clone size: NA
J gene: TRBJ1-1
V gene: TRBV18
CDR3 DNA: TGTGCCAGCTCACCATTAGAACAGACCATGGCTTTCTTT
CDR3 protein: CASSPLEQTMAFF

D gene: NA
clone size: NA
J gene: TRBJ1-1
V gene: TRBV4-1
CDR3 DNA: TGCGCCAGCAGCCAACTCCGGAACACTGAAGCTTTCTTT
CDR3 protein: CASSQLRNTEAFF

D gene: TRBD2
clone size: NA
J gene: TRBJ2-1
V gene: TRBV9
CDR3 DNA: TGTGCCAGCAGCTCCGGACTAGCGATTTACAATGAGCAGTTCTTC
CDR3 protein: CASSSGLAIYNEQFF

D gene: NA
clone size: NA
J gene: TRBJ2-5
V gene: TRBV18
CDR3 DNA: TGTGCCAGCTCACCACCGACTAGCCAAGAGACCCAGTACTTC
CDR3 protein: CASSPPTSQETQYF

D gene: NA
clone size: once
J gene: TRBJ1-3
V gene: TRBV2
CDR3 DNA: TGTGCCAAGATGACAGGAGGAAACACCATATATTTT
CDR3 protein: CAKMTGGNTIYF

D gene: NA
clone size: NA
J gene: TRBJ2-2
V gene: TRBV18
CDR3 DNA: TGTGCCAGCTCACCACGGCAGGGGGGGAACACCGGGGAGCTGTTTTTT
CDR3 protein: CASSPRQGGNTGELFF

D gene: TRBD1
clone size: NA
J gene: TRBJ1-3
V gene: TRBV5-5
CDR3 DNA: TGTGCCAGCAGCCTGGGGACAGGGGGCTCTGGAAACACCATATATTTT
CDR3 protein: CASSLGTGGSGNTIYF

D gene: TRBD1
clone size: NA
J gene: TRBJ2-7
V gene: TRBV11-1
CDR3 DNA: TGTGCCAGCACCGCGACAGGGTCCGTTCGAGAGCAGTACTTC
CDR3 protein: CASTATGSVREQYF

D gene: NA
clone size: once
J gene: TRBJ1-2
V gene: TRBV9
CDR3 DNA: TGTGCCAGCAGCACGCAGGGATATGGCTACACCTTC
CDR3 protein: CASSTQGYGYTF

D gene: NA
clone size: NA
J gene: TRBJ2-2
V gene: TRBV15
CDR3 DNA: TGTGCCACCAGCAGGTCCCCGGGATCCACCGGGGAGCTGTTTTTT
CDR3 protein: CATSRSPGSTGELFF

D gene: NA
clone size: NA
J gene: TRBJ2-5
V gene: TRBV4-2
CDR3 DNA: TGTGCCAGCAGCCGACCGGGACAAGACCAAGAGACCCAGTACTTC
CDR3 protein: CASSRPGQDQETQYF

D gene: NA
clone size: NA
J gene: TRBJ1-5
V gene: TRBV19
CDR3 DNA: TGTGCCAGTAGTTACAGGGCGGTAGGGAGCAATCAGCCCCAGCATTTT
CDR3 protein: CASSYRAVGSNQPQHF

D gene: NA
clone size: NA
J gene: TRBJ1-5
V gene: TRBV5-8
CDR3 DNA: TGTGCCAGCAGCTTAGTTGCGGGAAATCAGCCCCAGCATTTT
CDR3 protein: CASSLVAGNQPQHF

D gene: TRBD1
clone size: NA
J gene: TRBJ1-2
V gene: TRBV19
CDR3 DNA: TGTGCCAGTCGGGACAGCATTCCCTATGGCTACACCTTC
CDR3 protein: CASRDSIPYGYTF

D gene: NA
clone size: NA
J gene: TRBJ2-7
V gene: TRBV19
CDR3 DNA: TGTGCCAGTAGCTCGACAGGCTCTCGATGGGAGCAGTACTTC
CDR3 protein: CASSSTGSRWEQYF

D gene: NA
clone size: NA
J gene: TRBJ1-6
V gene: TRBV28
CDR3 DNA: TGTGCCACAAGACAGGCGGGTTCCTATAATTCACCCCTCCACTTT
CDR3 protein: CATRQAGSYNSPLHF

D gene: TRBD2
clone size: NA
J gene: TRBJ2-2
V gene: TRBV18
CDR3 DNA: TGTGCCAGCTCATCTGGACTAGGGAACACCGGGGAGCTGTTTTTT
CDR3 protein: CASSSGLGNTGELFF

D gene: NA
clone size: NA
J gene: TRBJ1-2
V gene: TRBV2
CDR3 DNA: TGTGCCAGCAGTGGGCAGTTTCACACCTTC
CDR3 protein: CASSGQFHTF

D gene: TRBD2
clone size: NA
J gene: TRBJ2-7
V gene: TRBV19
CDR3 DNA: TGTGCCAGTAGTACTGCGGGACTAGCGGGCTACGAGCAGTACTTC
CDR3 protein: CASSTAGLAGYEQYF

D gene: NA
clone size: NA
J gene: TRBJ2-1
V gene: TRBV28
CDR3 DNA: TGTGCCAGCAGTCCTCCCGGTGGGCAGGGCAATGAGCAGTTCTTC
CDR3 protein: CASSPPGGQGNEQFF

D gene: NA
clone size: NA
J gene: TRBJ2-7
V gene: TRBV6-5
CDR3 DNA: TGTGCCAGCGAGGAGACGCGGGGAATCGAGCAGTACTTC
CDR3 protein: CASEETRGIEQYF

D gene: NA
clone size: NA
J gene: TRBJ2-7
V gene: TRBV7-8
CDR3 DNA: TGTGCCAGCAGCTACAGGGTTTACGAGCAGTACTTC
CDR3 protein: CASSYRVYEQYF

D gene: NA
clone size: NA
J gene: TRBJ1-5
V gene: TRBV6-5
CDR3 DNA: TGTGCCAGTTCAGGGGTCAATCAGCCCCAGCATTTT
CDR3 protein: CASSGVNQPQHF

D gene: TRBD2
clone size: NA
J gene: TRBJ2-1
V gene: TRBV9
CDR3 DNA: TGTGCCAGCAGCGTAGGAGTTGATCTAGCGGTTGCCTACAATGAGCAGTTCTTC
CDR3 protein: CASSVGVDLAVAYNEQFF

D gene: TRBD1
clone size: once
J gene: TRBJ2-7
V gene: TRBV28
CDR3 DNA: TGTGCCAGCAGTTTAATCGGACAGGGGTACGAGCAGTACTTC
CDR3 protein: CASSLIGQGYEQYF

D gene: NA
clone size: NA
J gene: TRBJ2-1
V gene: TRBV11-2
CDR3 DNA: TGTGCCAGCAGCTTAGAAGATCAGGGGTCCTACAATGAGCAGTTCTTC
CDR3 protein: CASSLEDQGSYNEQFF

D gene: NA
clone size: NA
J gene: TRBJ1-1
V gene: TRBV11-2
CDR3 DNA: TGTGCCAGCAGCTTAGCACACAGGAGCAACACTGAAGCTTTCTTT
CDR3 protein: CASSLAHRSNTEAFF

D gene: TRBD2
clone size: NA
J gene: TRBJ2-5
V gene: TRBV5-4
CDR3 DNA: TGTGCCAGCAGCCTGCCTAGCGGGAGTTCGACGTCGGAGACCCAGTACTTC
CDR3 protein: CASSLPSGSSTSETQYF

D gene: NA
clone size: NA
J gene: TRBJ1-5
V gene: TRBV7-2
CDR3 DNA: TGTGCCAGCAGCTTAGCGCCAGGGCCCCAGCATTTT
CDR3 protein: CASSLAPGPQHF

D gene: TRBD2
clone size: NA
J gene: TRBJ2-2
V gene: TRBV2
CDR3 DNA: TGTGCCAGCAGTCTCCGACTAGCGGGAGACACCGGGGAGCTGTTTTTT
CDR3 protein: CASSLRLAGDTGELFF

D gene: TRBD1
clone size: NA
J gene: TRBJ2-4
V gene: TRBV15
CDR3 DNA: TGTGCCACCAGCATCCGACAGGGGGCTTTAGAAAACATTCAGTACTTC
CDR3 protein: CATSIRQGALENIQYF

D gene: TRBD2
clone size: NA
J gene: TRBJ2-5
V gene: TRBV28
CDR3 DNA: TGTGCCAGCACCCCGGGAGGGGAAGAGACCCAGTACTTC
CDR3 protein: CASTPGGEETQYF

D gene: TRBD1
clone size: NA
J gene: TRBJ1-1
V gene: TRBV7-9
CDR3 DNA: TGTGCCAGCAGCCCCGGGACAGGGTCCATGAACACTGAAGCTTTCTTT
CDR3 protein: CASSPGTGSMNTEAFF

D gene: NA
clone size: NA
J gene: TRBJ2-1
V gene: TRBV5-1
CDR3 DNA: TGCGCCAGCAGCTTGGTTACAGGGTCGAGCTCCTACAATGAGCAGTTCTTC
CDR3 protein: CASSLVTGSSSYNEQFF

D gene: NA
clone size: NA
J gene: TRBJ2-3
V gene: TRBV12-5
CDR3 DNA: TGTGCTAGTGGTTTGGGAGGGACTAGCACAGATACGCAGTATTTT
CDR3 protein: CASGLGGTSTDTQYF

D gene: TRBD1
clone size: once
J gene: TRBJ1-4
V gene: TRBV5-4
CDR3 DNA: TGTGCCAGCAGCCTTGGACAGGCAACTAATGAAAAACTGTTTTTT
CDR3 protein: CASSLGQATNEKLFF

D gene: TRBD2
clone size: NA
J gene: TRBJ2-3
V gene: TRBV6-1
CDR3 DNA: TGTGCCAGCAGTGACAGACTAGCGGGAGCAGATACGCAGTATTTT
CDR3 protein: CASSDRLAGADTQYF

D gene: NA
clone size: once
J gene: TRBJ1-2
V gene: TRBV6-1
CDR3 DNA: TGTGCCAGCAGTGCACATTTATTAAACCAGGGAAACTATGGCTACACCTTC
CDR3 protein: CASSAHLLNQGNYGYTF

D gene: TRBD1
clone size: NA
J gene: TRBJ1-1
V gene: TRBV6-5
CDR3 DNA: TGTGCCAGCAGAAGGACAGGGGGAACGGGGACTTTCTTT
CDR3 protein: CASRRTGGTGTFF

D gene: NA
clone size: NA
J gene: TRBJ2-7
V gene: TRBV6-6
CDR3 DNA: TGTGCCAGCAGAGCTCAGTTAGGGGCCTACGAGCAGTACTTC
CDR3 protein: CASRAQLGAYEQYF

D gene: NA
clone size: NA
J gene: TRBJ1-3
V gene: TRBV30
CDR3 DNA: TGTGCCTGGAGTGTACTCGTGAACACCATATATTTT
CDR3 protein: CAWSVLVNTIYF